The clone carrying this TCR beta chain has a count of ten or more. The entry originates in a study of T-cell reconstitution after alpha-beta-depleted transplantation in children. Molecular barcoding with unique molecular identifiers was used for the TCRbeta library. TCRdb passed the PCR reads through MiXCR, listing each CDR3 protein once. This table has approximately 240,000 distinct CDR3 sequences, about a tenth appearing once. V was trimmed by 0 bases and J by 2 bases, leaving 8 bases between them. This CDR3 is 14 amino acids long. The germline V gene has CDR1 LGHDT and CDR2 YNNKEL (reference sequence).

The source of this sequence is a human donor who donated a stem cell graft to a child with acute lymphoblastic leukemia. This chain connects TRBV3-1 to TRBJ2-7; no definite D call. This specimen consisted of PBMCs from the stem cell graft donor, obtained from the stem cell graft. CDR3 DNA sequence: TGTGCCAGCAGCCAAGAGGGTGAAACCTACGAGCAGTACTTC. Protein product: CASSQEGETYEQYF.